Presented here are 8 T cell receptor beta chains from one specimen sequenced in a study of T-cell reconstitution after alpha-beta-depleted transplantation in children. It was with unique molecular identifiers that the TCRbeta library was prepared. Via MiXCR, TCRdb re-called the PCR reads, giving one row per CDR3 protein. This table holds roughly 200,000 distinct CDR3 sequences, 11% found once. Sample: PBMCs, taken before TCRalphabeta/CD19-depleted stem cell transplant. The receptors originated from a child less than two years old with acute myeloid leukemia, due to receive a stem cell transplant.

This clonotype was seen repeatedly, ten times or more. V usage is TRBV12-3 or TRBV12-4 and J usage is TRBJ2-7, with 8 nucleotides matching TRBD1. The CDR3 contains 14 residues. The V segment lost 2 bases and the J segment 7 bases; nucleotides outside the gene matches: 7. CDR3 nucleotides: TGTGCCAGCAGTTTAAAGGTCACAGGGGGTGAGCAGTACTTC. Its protein is CASSLKVTGGEQYF.

This clonotype was seen ten or more times. The rearrangement uses TRBV28 and TRBJ1-5; 9 bases fit TRBD1. This CDR3 contains 15 residues. Per germline, CDR1 MDHEN and CDR2 SYDVKM. V shed 6 bases, J shed 1 base, and the junction held 4 bases outside the gene matches. The CDR3 DNA reads TGTGCCAGCAGACCCGGGACAGGGAGCAATCAGCCCCAGCATTTT. Protein sequence: CASRPGTGSNQPQHF.

This clonotype occurred many times. The CDR3 here is CASSQDYASSYNSPLHF. The CDR3 region has the DNA TGCGCCAGCAGCCAAGATTATGCGAGCTCCTATAATTCACCCCTCCACTTT. The genes are TRBV4-1 and TRBJ1-6, with D unclear. Germline V gene lookup returns CDR1 MGHRA and CDR2 YSYEKL. The V and J ends lost 0 bases and 0 bases respectively, with 9 bases between them. The CDR3 covers 17 residues.

This clonotype was detected ten times or more. The chain is built from TRBV7-8 and TRBJ1-3; D uncertain. Deletions cut 1 base from V and 3 bases from J, with 10 bases between. The CDR3 loop spans 15 amino acids. Per germline, CDR1 SGHVS and CDR2 FQNEAQ. CDR3 sequence (DNA): TGTGCCAGCAGCTTAGGGTACTCAAATGGAAACACCATATATTTT. This encodes CASSLGYSNGNTIYF.

In its sample, this clonotype was seen many times. J is TRBJ2-7 and V is TRBV4-2; D is unresolved. V lost 4 bases and J 1 base, leaving 11 bases between the germline ends. This CDR3 has 14 amino acids. Germline CDR1 is LGHNA and CDR2 is YNFKEQ. CDR3 region: CASSPASLSYEQYF. For the CDR3, the DNA is TGTGCCAGCAGCCCCGCCTCCCTTTCCTACGAGCAGTACTTC.

The table lists this clonotype with many counts. The chain recombines TRBV4-1 with TRBJ2-1; 9 bases match TRBD2. V lost 1 base and J lost 0; bases outside the gene matches: 4. Germline CDR1 is MGHRA and CDR2 is YSYEKL. The CDR3 length is 17 residues. The chain's CDR3 is CASSQAPTSGSYNEQFF. The CDR3 DNA sequence: TGCGCCAGCAGCCAAGCTCCGACTAGCGGCTCCTACAATGAGCAGTTCTTC.

This clonotype has at least ten counts. CDR3: CSARDFGGWRGEKLFF. CDR3 sequence (DNA): TGCAGTGCTAGAGATTTCGGGGGATGGAGGGGTGAAAAACTGTTTTTT. This chain uses TRBV20-1 with TRBJ1-4; D may be TRBD1 (5 bases). Germline CDR1 and CDR2: DFQATT and SNEGSKA (reference sequence). Trimming removed 0 bases from V and 7 bases from J, with 18 bases in between. The CDR3 sequence is 16 residues long.

In its sample, this clonotype was seen a few times. The rearrangement uses TRBV10-2 and TRBJ2-1; D remains ambiguous. Germline loops: CDR1 WSHSY, CDR2 SAAADI. V was shortened by 4 bases and J by 8 bases, with 12 bases between the two germline ends. This CDR3 is 13 amino acids long. The CDR3 nucleotides read TGCGCCAGCAGTGCTTGGGTTCGTTATGAGCAGTTCTTC. Amino acids: CASSAWVRYEQFF.